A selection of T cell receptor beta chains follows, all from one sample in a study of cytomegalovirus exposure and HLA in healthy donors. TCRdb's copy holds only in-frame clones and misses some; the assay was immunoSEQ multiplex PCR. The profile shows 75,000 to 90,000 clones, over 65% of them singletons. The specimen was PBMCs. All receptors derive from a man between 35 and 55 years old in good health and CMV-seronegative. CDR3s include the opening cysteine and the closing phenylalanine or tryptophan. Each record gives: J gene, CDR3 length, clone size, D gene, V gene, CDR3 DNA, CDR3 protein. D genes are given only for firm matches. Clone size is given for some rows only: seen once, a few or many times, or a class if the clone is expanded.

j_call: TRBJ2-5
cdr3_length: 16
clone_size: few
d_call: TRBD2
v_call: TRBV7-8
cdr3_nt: TGTGCCAGCAGCTTACGTGCGGGAGTGTTTACGGAGACCCAGTACTTC
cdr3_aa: CASSLRAGVFTETQYF

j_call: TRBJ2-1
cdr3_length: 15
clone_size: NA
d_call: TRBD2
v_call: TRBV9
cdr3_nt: TGTGCCAGCAGCGTCGAGCAGGGACTAGCGAATGAGCAGTTCTTC
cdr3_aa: CASSVEQGLANEQFF

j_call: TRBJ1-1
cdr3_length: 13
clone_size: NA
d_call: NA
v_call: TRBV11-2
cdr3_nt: TGTGCCAGCAGCCTCCTGGGGGCCACTGAAGCTTTCTTT
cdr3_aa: CASSLLGATEAFF

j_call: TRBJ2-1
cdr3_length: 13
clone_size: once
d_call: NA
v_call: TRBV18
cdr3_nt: TGTGCCAGCTCACCAGAGGGAAGAGATGAGCAGTTCTTC
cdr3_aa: CASSPEGRDEQFF

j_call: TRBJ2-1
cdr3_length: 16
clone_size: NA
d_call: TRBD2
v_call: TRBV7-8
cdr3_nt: TGTGCCAGCAGCTTAGCACAAGGACTAGCGGGAGATGAGCAGTTCTTC
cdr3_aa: CASSLAQGLAGDEQFF

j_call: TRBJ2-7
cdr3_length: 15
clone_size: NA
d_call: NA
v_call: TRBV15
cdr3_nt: TGTGCCACCAGCAGAGATCGGGGAGCCGTTCTCGAGCAGTACTTC
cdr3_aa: CATSRDRGAVLEQYF

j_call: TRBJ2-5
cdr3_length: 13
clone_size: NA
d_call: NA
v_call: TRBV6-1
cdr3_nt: TGTGCCAGCAGTGAAGCACTAGAAGAGACCCAGTACTTC
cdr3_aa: CASSEALEETQYF

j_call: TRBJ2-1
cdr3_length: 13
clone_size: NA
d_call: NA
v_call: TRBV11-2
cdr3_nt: TGTGCCAGCAGCTTAATTGGGCAGAATGAGCAGTTCTTC
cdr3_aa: CASSLIGQNEQFF

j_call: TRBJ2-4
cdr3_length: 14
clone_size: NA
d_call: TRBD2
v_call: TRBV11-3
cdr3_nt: TGTGCCAGCAGCTCCCGGCGGGAGGCGGACATTCAGTACTTC
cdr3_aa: CASSSRREADIQYF

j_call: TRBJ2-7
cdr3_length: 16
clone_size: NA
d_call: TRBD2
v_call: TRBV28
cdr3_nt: TGTGCCAGCAGTTTGGGCAGGACTAGCGGGAGGTACGAGCAGTACTTC
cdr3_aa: CASSLGRTSGRYEQYF

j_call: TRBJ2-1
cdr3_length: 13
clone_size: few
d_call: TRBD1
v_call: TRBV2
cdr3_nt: TGTGCCAGCACCCAGGGACAGGTGGGCGAGCAGTTCTTC
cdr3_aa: CASTQGQVGEQFF

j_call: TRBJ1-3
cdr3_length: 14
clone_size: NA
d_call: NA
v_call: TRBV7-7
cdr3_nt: TGTGCTAGCAGCTTAGACAGGCAAAGTGCCACCATATATTTT
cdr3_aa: CASSLDRQSATIYF

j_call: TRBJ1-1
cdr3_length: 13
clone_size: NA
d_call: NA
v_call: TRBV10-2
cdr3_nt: TGCGTCAGCAGTGATAGAGGGAACACTGAAGCTTTCTTT
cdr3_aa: CVSSDRGNTEAFF

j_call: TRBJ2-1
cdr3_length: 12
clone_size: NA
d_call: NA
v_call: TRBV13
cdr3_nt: TGTGCCAGCAGCCAACTAGGCACTGAGCAGTTCTTC
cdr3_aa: CASSQLGTEQFF

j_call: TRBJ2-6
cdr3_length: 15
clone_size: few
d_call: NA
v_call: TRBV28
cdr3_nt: TGTGCCAGCAGTTTATTGGGCGCTGGGGCCAACGTCCTGACTTTC
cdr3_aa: CASSLLGAGANVLTF